The subject of this entry is one T cell receptor (beta chain). Its antigen remains unidentified. This entry comes from a study of identical twins. Study-level findings and limits: In monozygotic twins, models underestimated the sharing of out-of-frame TCR alpha. Carriage of fewer insertions was seen in abundant cord blood beta clonotypes, whereas memory repertoires showed none.

Template switching created a universal primer site, and the cDNA included unique molecular identifiers. TCRdb re-derived calls from the 5' RACE reads in MiXCR, one entry per CDR3 protein. The table lists around 550,000 distinct CDR3 sequences, about 15% of them singletons. CDR3 length: 15 amino acids. Germline values: CDR1 ENHRY, CDR2 SYGVKD. Trimming removed 6 bases from V and 1 base from J; junction bases left unmatched: 4. Separately, the same data were catalogued under a study of yellow fever vaccine responses in identical twins.

The V gene is TRBV10-3, the J gene TRBJ2-2, with 8 bases fitting TRBD2. This sequence originates from a young woman in good health. Material for sequencing was CD4+ T cells sorted from blood. The CDR3 DNA follows: TGTGCCATCAGCGACGGGGGGGGGAACACCGGGGAGCTGTTTTTT. Translated: CAISDGGGNTGELFF.